This TCR beta chain was captured in a study of Graves' ophthalmopathy and Graves' hyperthyroidism. Study-level points and caveats: Clonotypes were expanded in thyroid at above 0.001 frequency, and most also appeared in blood.

TCR beta CDR3 amplification used RNA transcripts. The workflow started with a first-round RT-PCR run with HTBI primers and then moved on to a second-round multiplex PCR. TCRdb re-analysed the multiplex PCR reads in MiXCR, keeping a single row per CDR3 protein. The sample lists about 1.2 million distinct CDR3 sequences; approximately 35% were seen once. The length of the CDR3 is 14 residues. V shed 4 bases and J shed 0 bases, with 8 bases lying between them. Germline CDR1 SGDLS, CDR2 YYNGEE. For this clonotype: Its antigen is as yet unknown. Being one base from a much bigger clone, this may be a read error.

This TCR came from an adult man with Graves' hyperthyroidism. The sequencing sample was made of peripheral blood or thyroid tissue (not recorded which). V gene TRBV9 combines with J gene TRBJ1-3; no firm D call. The CDR3 DNA is TGTGCCAGCAGCCCTGCAGACTCTGGAAACACCATATATTTT. Amino acids: CASSPADSGNTIYF.